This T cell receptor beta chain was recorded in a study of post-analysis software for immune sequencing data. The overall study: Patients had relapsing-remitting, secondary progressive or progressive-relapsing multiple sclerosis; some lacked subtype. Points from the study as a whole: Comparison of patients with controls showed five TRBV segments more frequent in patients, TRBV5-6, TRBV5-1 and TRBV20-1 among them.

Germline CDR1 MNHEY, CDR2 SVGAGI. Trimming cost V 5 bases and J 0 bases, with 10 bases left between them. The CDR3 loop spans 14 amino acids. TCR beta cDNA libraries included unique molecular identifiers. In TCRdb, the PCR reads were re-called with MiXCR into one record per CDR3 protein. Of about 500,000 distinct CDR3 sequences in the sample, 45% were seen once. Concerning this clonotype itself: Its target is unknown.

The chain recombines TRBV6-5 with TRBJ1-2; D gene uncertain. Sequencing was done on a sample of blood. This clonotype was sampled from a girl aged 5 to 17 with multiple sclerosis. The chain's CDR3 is CASSPGLANYGYTF. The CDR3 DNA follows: TGTGCCAGCAGTCCAGGATTAGCTAACTATGGCTACACCTTC.